A single sample gave rise to the 32 T cell receptor beta chains below, sequenced in a study of CD8 T cells in ankylosing spondylitis. Each CDR3 protein gets one entry after TCRdb re-called the 5' RACE reads with MiXCR. This sample carries about 240,000 distinct CDR3 sequences, approximately 9% of them seen once, and the ten largest clones take 6.8%. The specimen was blood, either unsorted or a sorted T cell fraction (not recorded which). The receptors here all came from a male donor with ankylosing spondylitis or in good health (not recorded which).

The rearrangement links TRBV11-2 to TRBJ2-7; D perhaps matches TRBD1 (9 bases). Trimming stripped 4 bases from V and 3 bases from J, with 25 bases between. The CDR3 sequence is 18 residues long. Germline values: CDR1 SGHAT, CDR2 FQNNGV. The CDR3: CASSSTGGSSGGHYEQYF. For the CDR3, the DNA is TGTGCCAGCAGCTCAACAGGGGGCTCAAGCGGGGGCCACTACGAGCAGTACTTC.

This clonotype occurred a few times. The chain links TRBV9 to TRBJ2-3; TRBD2 is a possible D gene (6 bases). Germline assignment: CDR1 SGDLS and CDR2 YYNGEE. Trimming shortened V by 3 bases and J by 3 bases, and 11 bases separated the two germline ends. The length of the CDR3 is 14 residues. The CDR3 loop is CASSEGGQTDTQYF. The CDR3 DNA follows: TGTGCCAGCAGCGAGGGAGGCCAAACAGATACGCAGTATTTT.

This clonotype was recorded at least ten times. The chain links TRBV12-3 or TRBV12-4 to TRBJ2-7; 7 nucleotides line up with TRBD1. Trimming took 8 bases from V and 6 from J; bases not matched to a gene: 7. The CDR3 is 12 amino acids. The CDR3 coding sequence is TGTGCCAGCCGACAGGGTAGAGGCGAGCAGTACTTC. Its translation is CASRQGRGEQYF.

The sample holds many counts of this clonotype. The chain is built from TRBV7-2 and TRBJ1-6, with a weak D call TRBD1 (5 bases). From germline, CDR1 is SGHTA and CDR2 FQGNSA. V gave up 6 bases and J gave up 9 bases, with 18 bases separating them. The length of the CDR3 is 15 residues. Here the CDR3 DNA reads TGTGCCAGCAGTTTAAGGGGTTCGGGGCCTTCACCCCTCCACTTT. Its protein product is CASSLRGSGPSPLHF.

Ten or more counts support this clonotype. The chain employs TRBV5-6 and TRBJ1-1; TRBD1 aligns across 8 bases. The J segment lost 1 base and the V segment lost 3 bases, leaving 2 bases of the junction unmatched. The germline CDR1 and CDR2 sequences are SGHDT and YYEEEE. CDR3 length: 14 amino acids. The CDR3 protein is CASSYGTGNTEAFF. CDR3 nucleotides: TGTGCCAGCAGCTACGGGACAGGGAACACTGAAGCTTTCTTT.

A few counts support this clonotype. The V gene is TRBV5-1, the J gene TRBJ2-6; TRBD1 aligns across 7 bases. Germline V CDR1 and CDR2: SGHRS, YFSETQ. The CDR3 loop spans 18 amino acids. V shed 0 bases, J shed 0 bases, and the junction held 6 bases outside the gene matches. The chain's CDR3 is CASSLAGTEVSGANVLTF. For the CDR3, the DNA is TGCGCCAGCAGCTTGGCCGGGACAGAGGTCTCTGGGGCCAACGTCCTGACTTTC.

This clonotype was found a few times. The CDR3 nucleotides are TGTGCCAGCAGCCCCCAGAGGACAGCTCGCACAGATACGCAGTATTTT. The encoded protein is CASSPQRTARTDTQYF. The V call is TRBV7-9, the J call TRBJ2-3, with D perhaps matching TRBD1 (6 bases). V was trimmed by 5 bases and J by 1 base, leaving 16 bases between them. Per germline, CDR1 SEHNR and CDR2 FQNEAQ (reference sequence). The CDR3 runs to 16 residues.

This clonotype was observed a handful of times. The chain recombines TRBV7-9 with TRBJ1-6; D remains ambiguous. Germline CDR1 is SEHNR and CDR2 is FQNEAQ (reference sequence). CDR3 length: 15 residues. V gave up 5 bases and J gave up 10 bases, with 18 bases separating them. The CDR3: CASSAGSPRRSPLHF. The CDR3 DNA reads TGTGCCAGCAGCGCCGGTTCCCCCCGGAGGTCACCCCTCCACTTT.

V and J are TRBV5-5 and TRBJ1-4; D is undetermined. Germline V gene lookup returns CDR1 SGHKS and CDR2 YYEKEE (reference sequence). The CDR3 is 14 amino acids. V was clipped by 7 bases and J by 0 bases, with 10 bases between them. The CDR3 nucleotides read TGTGCCAGCTATGACGGTGCAACTAATGAAAAACTGTTTTTT. Its translation: CASYDGATNEKLFF.

This clonotype was seen many times. The chain employs TRBV7-9 and TRBJ1-1; D is ambiguous. The germline CDR1 and CDR2 sequences are SEHNR and FQNEAQ (reference sequence). CDR3 length: 10 amino acids. Deletions cut 6 bases from V and 5 bases from J, with 4 bases between. DNA for the CDR3: TGTGCCAGCAGTCGTACTGAAGCTTTCTTT. Protein product: CASSRTEAFF.

Comments on this clonotype: This may stem from a read error, because a much larger clone lies one nucleotide away. The chain recombines TRBV20-1 with TRBJ2-1, with D unresolved. The germline gives CDR1 DFQATT, CDR2 SNEGSKA (reference sequence). The CDR3 spans 14 residues. The CDR3 loop is CCASSPSAYNEQFF. CDR3 nucleotide sequence: TGCTGTGCTAGTTCCCCCAGCGCCTACAATGAGCAGTTCTTC.

This clonotype came up many times. The gene calls are TRBV7-8 and TRBJ1-1; D uncertain. Germline values: CDR1 SGHVS, CDR2 FQNEAQ. There are 14 residues in the CDR3. V was cut by 2 bases and J by 3 bases, with 10 bases left in between. The CDR3 loop reads CASSLLRADTEAFF. CDR3 nucleotides: TGTGCCAGCAGCTTATTACGGGCGGACACTGAAGCTTTCTTT.

There are many counts of this clonotype. This chain uses TRBV30 with TRBJ2-3, with 8 bases lining up with TRBD2. Per the germline V gene, CDR1 is GTSNPN and CDR2 is SVGIG (reference sequence). This CDR3 comprises 15 residues. V was clipped by 0 bases and J by 6 bases; unmatched bases: 8. DNA for the CDR3: TGTGCCTGGAGTGTCTCCGGGAGGGCCGGGGATACGCAGTATTTT. This translates into CAWSVSGRAGDTQYF. Together with reference TRBV30 and TRBJ2-3, the CDR3 gives the full variable domain: SQTIHQWPATLVQPVGSPLSLECTVEGTSNPNLYWYRQAAGRGLQLLFYSVGIGQISSEVPQNLSASRPQDRQFILSSKKLLLSDSGFYLCAWSVSGRAGDTQYFGPGTRLTVL.

This clonotype has a handful of counts. The rearrangement uses TRBV30 and TRBJ1-1; D uncertain. Trimming pared 4 bases from V and 1 base from J, leaving 10 bases between. CDR1 and CDR2 (germline): GTSNPN, SVGIG (reference sequence). CDR3 length: 13 amino acids. In DNA form, the CDR3 reads TGTGCCTGGACTTGGACGAGGAACACTGAAGCTTTCTTT. Its protein product is CAWTWTRNTEAFF. Variable domain in full (rest from reference TRBV30 and TRBJ1-1): SQTIHQWPATLVQPVGSPLSLECTVEGTSNPNLYWYRQAAGRGLQLLFYSVGIGQISSEVPQNLSASRPQDRQFILSSKKLLLSDSGFYLCAWTWTRNTEAFFGQGTRLTVV.

This clonotype was recorded many times. The rearrangement joins TRBV12-3 or TRBV12-4 to TRBJ1-1; D is ambiguous. V lost 7 bases and J 3 bases, leaving 12 bases between the germline ends. The CDR3 is made up of 13 amino acids. The CDR3 loop is CASTPLLDTEAFF. The CDR3 DNA sequence: TGTGCCAGCACCCCCCTTTTGGACACTGAAGCTTTCTTT.

Only a few counts were recorded for this clonotype. For the CDR3, the DNA is TGTGCCAGCAGCTCGGACAGGGGGCAGGGCTCCTACAATGAGCAGTTCTTC. It encodes CASSSDRGQGSYNEQFF. This rearrangement joins TRBV7-2 to TRBJ2-1, with 11 bases aligning to TRBD1. V shed 4 bases, J shed 0 bases, and the junction held 5 bases outside the gene matches. Germline values: CDR1 SGHTA, CDR2 FQGNSA. The CDR3 is made up of 17 amino acids.

V usage is TRBV20-1 and J usage is TRBJ1-1; D is ambiguous. V lost 3 bases, J lost 3 bases, and 11 bases lay in between. The CDR3 is made up of 13 amino acids. The germline V gene has CDR1 DFQATT and CDR2 SNEGSKA (reference sequence). CDR3 DNA: TGCAGTGCTAGGGGAGGGCAGTACACTGAAGCTTTCTTT. It translates to CSARGGQYTEAFF.

This clonotype was detected ten times or more. The DNA of the CDR3 is TGCAGTGCCTTAGCGGGAGGCCCGAACACCGGGGAGCTGTTTTTT. This encodes CSALAGGPNTGELFF. The rearrangement joins TRBV20-1 to TRBJ2-2, with TRBD2 matching over 10 bases. The CDR3 has 15 residues. The germline V gene has CDR1 DFQATT and CDR2 SNEGSKA (reference sequence). V trimming: 6 bases; J trimming: 0 bases; junction bases outside the gene matches: 4.

In its sample, this clonotype was seen once. A much larger clonotype is one base distant, so this may be a read error. The chain joins TRBV6-2 or TRBV6-3 to TRBJ1-1, with TRBD1 matching over 8 bases. V was pared by 6 bases and J by 1 base, with 4 bases of the junction left unmatched. Germline V CDR1 and CDR2: MNHEY, SVGEGT. The CDR3 runs 14 residues. This chain's CDR3 is CASSRTGTNTEAFF. DNA for the CDR3: TGTGCCAGCAGCCGGACAGGGACGAACACTGAAGCTTTCTTT.

This clonotype was observed at least ten times. This chain joins TRBV7-8 and TRBJ2-7; 14 bases are a match to TRBD2. CDR1 is SGHVS, CDR2 FQNEAQ, per germline. Trimming removed 3 bases from V and 0 bases from J; junction bases left unmatched: 4. There are 17 residues in the CDR3. In DNA form, the CDR3 reads TGTGCCAGCAGCTTGGGACTAGCGGGGGTTCCCTCCTACGAGCAGTACTTC. Protein: CASSLGLAGVPSYEQYF.

The table lists this clonotype with many counts. The chain uses TRBV29-1 and TRBJ2-3; D gene unclear. Trimming cost V 4 bases and J 5 bases, with 13 bases left between them. Germline V gene sequence: CDR1 SQVTM, CDR2 ANQGSEA. The CDR3 has 13 residues. The CDR3 DNA sequence: TGCAGCGTTGGACACAACCGTAGAGATACGCAGTATTTT. This codes for CSVGHNRRDTQYF.

This clonotype showed up many times. V gene TRBV7-9 combines with J gene TRBJ2-3, with 9 bases identical to TRBD2. The CDR3 covers 15 residues. V was clipped by 7 bases and J by 5 bases; unmatched bases: 10. The germline gives CDR1 SEHNR, CDR2 FQNEAQ (reference sequence). The CDR3 spells CASTATAGGRDTQYF. CDR3 DNA: TGTGCCAGCACCGCTACGGCGGGAGGGAGAGATACGCAGTATTTT.

This clonotype was observed at least ten times. The chain recombines TRBV7-9 with TRBJ2-7, with TRBD1 matching over 7 bases. V dropped 1 base and J dropped 4; count of bases not matched to a gene: 10. This CDR3 spans 16 amino acids. Germline V gene lookup returns CDR1 SEHNR and CDR2 FQNEAQ (reference sequence). This chain's CDR3 is CASSLGFGQEVYEQYF. The DNA of the CDR3 is TGTGCCAGCAGCTTAGGTTTTGGACAGGAGGTATACGAGCAGTACTTC.

V usage is TRBV7-8 and J usage is TRBJ2-7, with D hard to call. CDR1 and CDR2 (germline): SGHVS, FQNEAQ. The CDR3 totals 13 residues. V was clipped by 7 bases and J by 4 bases, with 14 bases between them. The CDR3 region is CASIAPGEYEQYF. The DNA for the CDR3 is TGTGCCAGCATCGCCCCCGGAGAATACGAGCAGTACTTC. The variable domain in full, completed from reference TRBV7-8 and TRBJ2-7, reads GAGVSQSPRYKVAKRGQDVALRCDPISGHVSLFWYQQALGQGPEFLTYFQNEAQLDKSGLPSDRFFAERPEGSVSTLKIQRTQQEDSAVYLCASIAPGEYEQYFGPGTRLTVT.

This clonotype was seen a handful of times. The chain is built from TRBV6-5 and TRBJ1-5; TRBD1 is a possible D gene (5 bases). V was shortened by 0 bases and J by 6 bases, with 6 bases between the two germline ends. The CDR3 is made up of 13 amino acids. Germline V gene data show CDR1 as MNHEY and CDR2 as SVGAGI. CDR3 in amino acids: CASSYSGVQPQHF. In nucleotides, the CDR3 is TGTGCCAGCAGTTACTCGGGGGTTCAGCCCCAGCATTTT.

This clonotype has a count of ten or more. The chain couples TRBV12-3 or TRBV12-4 to TRBJ1-5, with 7 bases that match TRBD1. J was trimmed by 6 bases and V by 5 bases; bases with no gene match: 7. The CDR3 contains 14 residues. The CDR3 sequence: CASSPDRATQPQHF. For the CDR3, the DNA is TGTGCCAGCAGTCCTGACAGGGCGACTCAGCCCCAGCATTTT.

This clonotype was seen at least ten times. A junction end diverges from the germline sequence, so it may reflect a read error. This chain joins TRBV3-1 and TRBJ2-3; 8 positions match TRBD2. The germline V gene has CDR1 LGHDT and CDR2 YNNKEL (reference sequence). The CDR3 extends over 12 amino acids. The CDR3 DNA is TGTGCCAGTAGCCCAGCGGGGGCCATTCAGTATTTT. It translates to CASSPAGAIQYF.

This clonotype was seen many times. The chain uses TRBV13 and TRBJ2-5; 7 bases map to TRBD2. J lost 5 bases, V lost 5 bases, and 8 bases had no gene match. The germline CDR1 and CDR2 sequences are PRHDT and FYEKMQ (reference sequence). There are 14 residues in the CDR3. CDR3 in amino acids: CASSHQRDGETQYF. The CDR3 DNA follows: TGTGCCAGCAGCCATCAGCGGGATGGGGAGACCCAGTACTTC. The full variable domain, completed using reference TRBV13 and TRBJ2-5, is AAGVIQSPRHLIKEKRETATLKCYPIPRHDTVYWYQQGPGQDPQFLISFYEKMQSDKGSIPDRFSAQQFSDYHSELNMSSLELGDSALYFCASSHQRDGETQYFGPGTRLLVL.

The sample holds a few counts of this clonotype. J is TRBJ2-1 and V is TRBV4-3; 9 bases match TRBD2. CDR3 length: 16 residues. Germline CDR1 and CDR2: LGHNA and YSLEER. Trimming took 5 bases from V and 7 from J; bases not matched to a gene: 12. CDR3 region: CASSARWRGGRNEQFF. The DNA for the CDR3 is TGCGCCAGCAGCGCAAGATGGCGGGGGGGCCGAAATGAGCAGTTCTTC.

This clonotype was recorded a few times. The chain recombines TRBV7-9 with TRBJ2-7; TRBD1 might be the D (6 bases). This CDR3 has 13 residues. The germline V gene encodes CDR1 SEHNR and CDR2 FQNEAQ (reference sequence). Trimming shortened V by 3 bases and J by 3 bases, and 9 bases separated the two germline ends. CDR3 in DNA: TGTGCCAGCAGCTTGGACAGCCTCTACGAGCAGTACTTC. The encoded protein is CASSLDSLYEQYF.

This chain connects TRBV20-1 to TRBJ2-7; 8 bases fit TRBD2. V lost 4 bases to trimming and J lost 5 bases; unmatched junction nucleotides: 10. Germline V gene lookup returns CDR1 DFQATT and CDR2 SNEGSKA (reference sequence). This CDR3 is 14 amino acids long. The CDR3 here is CSATPGLGGNEQYF. The CDR3 bases are TGCAGTGCTACCCCGGGACTAGGGGGGAACGAGCAGTACTTC.

Many counts were recorded for this clonotype. The chain has TRBV7-9 and TRBJ2-2; 10 bases align to TRBD1. V shed 4 bases and J 7 bases; nucleotides not matched to a gene: 6. The CDR3 consists of 15 residues. CDR1 SEHNR and CDR2 FQNEAQ come from the germline V gene (reference sequence). The CDR3 DNA reads as TGTGCCAGCAGCTCACGACAGGGGGCAATCGGGGAGCTGTTTTTT. Translation: CASSSRQGAIGELFF. Combining the CDR3 with reference TRBV7-9 and TRBJ2-2 gives the whole variable domain DTGVSQNPRHKITKRGQNVTFRCDPISEHNRLYWYRQTLGQGPEFLTYFQNEAQLEKSRLLSDRFSAERPKGSFSTLEIQRTEQGDSAMYLCASSSRQGAIGELFFGEGSRLTVL.